This TCR beta chain emerged from a study of regulatory T cells in long-lasting Graves disease. This clonotype was counted ten times or more. The time point was: newly diagnosed GD, antithyroid drugs for less than 3 months. PBMC RNA served as the TCR library source. The CDR3 sequence is 15 residues long. V trimming: 6 bases; J trimming: 0 bases; junction bases outside the gene matches: 8. TCR beta libraries were built with iRepertoire HTBI primers and Arm-PCR of CDR3 regions. TCRdb re-called the multiplex PCR reads through MiXCR, storing one row per CDR3 protein. The sample shows roughly 400,000 distinct CDR3 sequences, roughly 15% of them seen only once. This sample also appeared in a second study, on T cells in Graves' hyperthyroidism and ophthalmopathy. That paper adds: Classification by a 13 V-J model distinguished ophthalmopathy from stable hyperthyroidism.

V is TRBV12-3 or TRBV12-4 and J is TRBJ2-7, with TRBD2 matching over 7 bases. The material sequenced was peripheral blood mononuclear cells (PBMCs), taken at new diagnosis, from a patient treated with antithyroid drugs. The receptor was derived from a woman between 18 and 29 years old with Graves disease. CDR3 amino acids: CASSSSGDSSYEQYF. Written as DNA, the CDR3 is TGTGCCAGCAGCTCTAGCGGTGACAGCTCCTACGAGCAGTACTTC.